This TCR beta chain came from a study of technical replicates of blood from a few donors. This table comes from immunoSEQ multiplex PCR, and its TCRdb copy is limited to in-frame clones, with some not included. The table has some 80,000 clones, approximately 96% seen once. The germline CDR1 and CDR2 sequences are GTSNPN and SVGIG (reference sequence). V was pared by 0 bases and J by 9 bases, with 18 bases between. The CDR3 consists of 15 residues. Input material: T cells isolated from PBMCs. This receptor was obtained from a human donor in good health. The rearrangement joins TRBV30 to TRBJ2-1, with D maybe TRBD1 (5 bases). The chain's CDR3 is CAWSVLQGVNGEQFF. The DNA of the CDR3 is TGTGCCTGGAGTGTACTTCAGGGTGTAAACGGTGAGCAGTTCTTC. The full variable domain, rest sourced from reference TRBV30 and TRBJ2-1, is SQTIHQWPATLVQPVGSPLSLECTVEGTSNPNLYWYRQAAGRGLQLLFYSVGIGQISSEVPQNLSASRPQDRQFILSSKKLLLSDSGFYLCAWSVLQGVNGEQFFGPGTRLTVL.